Presented here are 26 T cell receptor beta chains from one specimen sequenced in a study of beta chain features in type 1 diabetes. The investigators reverse transcribed all of the isolated RNA, so they sequenced expressed TCRB transcripts. TCRdb's table, derived via immunoSEQ multiplex PCR, lists solely in-frame clones and lacks some. The sample lists hundreds of thousands of clones; approximately 31% were seen once. The sample consisted of naive CD4+ T cells from blood. The origin of the receptors is a man between 18 and 29 years old in good health.

The J gene is TRBJ1-4, the V gene TRBV7-9; D is unresolved. V dropped 1 base and J dropped 3 bases, with 9 bases sitting between them. Germline lookup yields CDR1 SEHNR and CDR2 FQNEAQ (reference sequence). The CDR3 contains 15 residues. The CDR3 sequence: CASSLVLGSNEKLFF. In DNA form, the CDR3 reads TGTGCCAGCAGCTTAGTACTGGGATCTAATGAAAAACTGTTTTTT. The variable domain in full, completed from reference TRBV7-9 and TRBJ1-4, reads DTGVSQNPRHKITKRGQNVTFRCDPISEHNRLYWYRQTLGQGPEFLTYFQNEAQLEKSRLLSDRFSAERPKGSFSTLEIQRTEQGDSAMYLCASSLVLGSNEKLFFGSGTQLSVL.

The V call is TRBV15, the J call TRBJ2-2; the match to TRBD1 covers 7 bases. V was clipped by 6 bases and J by 5 bases; unmatched bases: 3. The CDR3 covers 13 residues. Germline loops: CDR1 LNHNV, CDR2 YYDKDF (reference sequence). The CDR3 sequence: CATREGATGELFF. The CDR3 DNA reads as TGTGCCACCAGAGAGGGGGCGACCGGGGAGCTGTTTTTT.

This clone was detected a few times. This chain connects TRBV7-9 to TRBJ2-7; the D is unclear. This CDR3 has 14 amino acids. With 3 bases removed from V and 4 bases from J, the gap between germline ends came to 13 bases. Germline CDR1 reads SEHNR; CDR2 reads FQNEAQ (reference sequence). The CDR3 DNA is TGTGCCAGCAGCTTGGTAGGGCCAGCGTACGAGCAGTACTTC. It yields the protein CASSLVGPAYEQYF.

The chain links TRBV7-2 to TRBJ2-5; D possibly uses TRBD1 or TRBD2 (5 bases each). This CDR3 has 14 residues. Trimming stripped 0 bases from V and 5 bases from J, with 10 bases between. From germline, CDR1 is SGHTA and CDR2 FQGNSA. CDR3 amino acids: CASSLALGVETQYF. In DNA, the CDR3 is TGTGCCAGCAGCTTAGCGTTGGGGGTTGAGACCCAGTACTTC.

A few counts support this clone. Other nucleotide sequences in the sample specify the same CDR3. The chain carries TRBV30 and TRBJ2-1, with 14 nucleotides matching TRBD2. Germline CDR1 is GTSNPN and CDR2 is SVGIG (reference sequence). CDR3 length: 14 amino acids. V was clipped by 1 base and J by 9 bases; unmatched bases: 2. Here the CDR3 reads CAWSGGLAGAEQFF. CDR3 nucleotide sequence: TGTGCCTGGAGTGGGGGACTAGCGGGAGCTGAGCAGTTCTTC.

The V gene is TRBV14, the J gene TRBJ2-3; unclear D gene. The CDR3 loop spans 11 amino acids. Between the trimmed V and J ends, which lost 3 bases and 5 bases, there was a span of 3 bases. Per germline, CDR1 SGHDN and CDR2 FVKESK. CDR3 sequence: CASSHGDTQYF. The CDR3 DNA reads as TGTGCCAGCAGCCATGGAGATACGCAGTATTTT.

The chain is built from TRBV6-5 and TRBJ2-7, with a tentative D call TRBD2 (6 bases). Germline CDR1 and CDR2: MNHEY and SVGAGI. V was shortened by 2 bases and J by 5 bases, with 16 bases between the two germline ends. There are 15 residues in the CDR3. The CDR3 here is CASSYAQPRGDEQYF. The CDR3 region has the DNA TGTGCCAGCAGTTACGCCCAGCCGCGGGGAGACGAGCAGTACTTC.

The V call is TRBV30, the J call TRBJ1-2; TRBD1 matches at 7 bases. Germline V lookup: CDR1 GTSNPN, CDR2 SVGIG (reference sequence). The length of the CDR3 is 13 residues. V was clipped by 2 bases and J by 6 bases; unmatched bases: 6. CDR3 protein: CAWSSDRVHGYTF. The CDR3 bases are TGTGCCTGGAGTTCAGACAGGGTACATGGCTACACCTTC.

This clone was counted a few times. This rearrangement joins TRBV2 to TRBJ2-3, with a weak D call TRBD2 (6 bases). Trimming shortened V by 7 bases and J by 6 bases, and 14 bases separated the two germline ends. Germline assignment: CDR1 SNHLY and CDR2 FYNNEI. This CDR3 contains 13 residues. The CDR3 is CASNQGGADTQYF. CDR3 coding DNA: TGTGCCAGCAACCAGGGAGGCGCCGATACGCAGTATTTT.

This clone was found once. CDR3 nucleotides: TGTGCCAGCAGTTTGGGACAGGGCGGGTTCTTC. Translated, it gives CASSLGQGGFF. The chain uses TRBV28 and TRBJ2-1; 9 bases agree with TRBD1. Germline V gene lookup returns CDR1 MDHEN and CDR2 SYDVKM. With 3 bases clipped from V and 15 bases from J, the junction kept 3 bases outside the gene matches. CDR3 length: 11 amino acids.

This chain links TRBV2 with TRBJ1-5, with D perhaps matching TRBD1 (6 bases). Trimming took off 5 bases at V and 4 bases at J, with 6 bases between the two ends. This CDR3 is built from 12 residues. Germline V gene sequence: CDR1 SNHLY, CDR2 FYNNEI. CDR3 nucleotide sequence: TGTGCCAGCAGTAGGGGGAATCAGCCCCAGCATTTT. Encoded protein: CASSRGNQPQHF.

This clone was seen only a few times. V is TRBV30 and J is TRBJ2-2, with unresolved D. CDR1 is GTSNPN and CDR2 is SVGIG in the germline V gene (reference sequence). This CDR3 contains 14 residues. The CDR3, as DNA: TGTGCTCAGAGTATTCCAGCGACGACCGGGGAGCTGTTTTTT. As protein: CAQSIPATTGELFF.

The gene calls are TRBV9 and TRBJ2-1; maybe TRBD2 (6 bases). This CDR3 is 17 amino acids long. The germline CDR1 and CDR2 sequences are SGDLS and YYNGEE. Trimming removed 6 bases at V and 0 bases at J, with 19 bases between. CDR3 in amino acids: CASTLGVSGSSYNEQFF. The CDR3 DNA is TGTGCCAGCACCCTAGGGGTTAGCGGTAGCTCCTACAATGAGCAGTTCTTC.

This clone was counted between two and nine times. The CDR3 nucleotides are TGTGCCAGCAGCCCGAGTTGGTCAGATACGCAGTATTTT. Its translation: CASSPSWSDTQYF. The chain recombines TRBV7-3 with TRBJ2-3; D remains unclear. CDR1 and CDR2 from the germline V gene are SGHTA and FQGTGA. Trimming stripped 5 bases from V and 4 bases from J, with 10 bases between. The CDR3 totals 13 residues.

The genes are TRBV29-1 and TRBJ1-4, with D unclear. The ends were cut back, 6 bases at V and 5 bases at J, with 10 bases in the middle. CDR1 and CDR2 from the germline V gene are SQVTM and ANQGSEA. CDR3 length equals 12 residues. CDR3 protein: CSVAEQNEKLFF. The CDR3 DNA is TGCAGCGTGGCGGAACAGAATGAAAAACTGTTTTTT.

This chain connects TRBV19 to TRBJ2-5; D call uncertain. The CDR3 spans 13 residues. Germline V lookup: CDR1 LNHDA, CDR2 SQIVND (reference sequence). V was trimmed by 3 bases and J by 1 base, leaving 6 bases between them. CDR3 protein: CASSIGVQETQYF. DNA of the CDR3: TGTGCCAGTAGTATTGGCGTCCAAGAGACCCAGTACTTC.

This rearrangement joins TRBV28 to TRBJ2-7, with 9 bases identical to TRBD1. This CDR3 has 17 amino acids. J was trimmed by 0 bases and V by 9 bases; bases with no gene match: 15. The germline V gene encodes CDR1 MDHEN and CDR2 SYDVKM. The DNA for the CDR3 is TGTGCCAGAGACTACAGGGGGCGTGGGGCCCACTCCTACGAGCAGTACTTC. It yields the protein CARDYRGRGAHSYEQYF.

This clone was seen only a few times. The V gene is TRBV9, the J gene TRBJ1-3; TRBD1 is a possible D gene (5 bases). CDR3 length: 15 residues. The V gene lost 0 bases and the J gene lost 0 bases, with 7 bases spanning the gap. Per the germline V gene, CDR1 is SGDLS and CDR2 is YYNGEE. CDR3 residues: CASSVEGNSGNTIYF. The DNA of the CDR3 is TGTGCCAGCAGCGTAGAGGGGAACTCTGGAAACACCATATATTTT.

A few counts support this clone. The chain carries TRBV9 and TRBJ1-2; D might be TRBD1 (5 bases). The CDR3 runs to 14 residues. The germline gives CDR1 SGDLS, CDR2 YYNGEE. Trimming shortened V by 3 bases and J by 8 bases, and 17 bases separated the two germline ends. The CDR3 region is CASSAMGRTGGYTF. CDR3 bases: TGTGCCAGCAGCGCCATGGGACGGACCGGAGGCTACACCTTC.

The gene calls are TRBV29-1 and TRBJ2-3; maybe TRBD2 (5 bases). Trimming shortened V by 3 bases and J by 6 bases, and 13 bases separated the two germline ends. This CDR3 has 13 residues. Germline CDR1 and CDR2: SQVTM and ANQGSEA. As DNA, the CDR3 is TGCAGCGTTGATCAGGCCCCGGGGGATACGCAGTATTTT. Translating it yields CSVDQAPGDTQYF.

The chain employs TRBV30 and TRBJ1-5; 9 bases are a match to TRBD1. The germline CDR1 and CDR2 sequences are GTSNPN and SVGIG (reference sequence). The CDR3 totals 13 residues. V shed 3 bases and J 4 bases; nucleotides not matched to a gene: 1. CDR3 residues: CAWRGQGNQPQHF. CDR3 sequence (DNA): TGTGCCTGGAGGGGACAGGGAAATCAGCCCCAGCATTTT. Looking up the rest from reference TRBV30 and TRBJ1-5 gives the full variable domain: SQTIHQWPATLVQPVGSPLSLECTVEGTSNPNLYWYRQAAGRGLQLLFYSVGIGQISSEVPQNLSASRPQDRQFILSSKKLLLSDSGFYLCAWRGQGNQPQHFGDGTRLSIL.

The chain is built from TRBV7-2 and TRBJ1-1, with D hard to call. The CDR3 is made up of 12 amino acids. Germline V CDR1 and CDR2: SGHTA, FQGNSA. V was pared by 3 bases and J by 1 base, with 3 bases between. CDR3 sequence reads: CASSFKNTEAFF. The CDR3 nucleotides read TGTGCCAGCAGCTTCAAGAACACTGAAGCTTTCTTT.

The J gene is TRBJ2-1, the V gene TRBV5-4; 8 bases align to TRBD1. Germline V CDR1 and CDR2: SGHNT, YYREEE (reference sequence). Unmatched junction bases numbered 13, after V lost 3 bases and J lost 8 bases. This CDR3 contains 16 residues. Here the CDR3 reads CASSSWTGLTLDEQFF. The CDR3 DNA follows: TGTGCCAGCAGCTCCTGGACAGGGCTGACCCTAGATGAGCAGTTCTTC.

The CDR3 sequence is CSVSGLASGEQYF. In nucleotides, the CDR3 is TGCAGCGTGTCGGGACTAGCGTCGGGGGAGCAGTACTTC. The V call is TRBV29-1, the J call TRBJ2-7, with 10 bases matching TRBD2. CDR1 and CDR2 (germline): SQVTM, ANQGSEA. J lost 7 bases, V lost 6 bases, and 9 bases had no gene match. The CDR3 contains 13 residues.

This clone was found a few times. The chain links TRBV30 to TRBJ1-3; maybe TRBD1 (5 bases). CDR1 and CDR2 from the germline V gene are GTSNPN and SVGIG (reference sequence). Between the trimmed V and J ends, which lost 5 bases and 5 bases, there was a span of 16 bases. The CDR3 runs to 14 residues. CDR3 protein: CAWSPDSARNTIYF. As DNA, the CDR3 is TGTGCCTGGTCCCCTGACAGCGCCCGAAACACCATATATTTT.

V usage is TRBV7-2 and J usage is TRBJ2-3, with 8 bases identical to TRBD2. After removal of 1 base from V and 4 bases from J, the junction contained 1 base not matched to a gene. The CDR3 contains 14 residues. CDR1 and CDR2 (germline): SGHTA, FQGNSA. The CDR3 loop reads CASSLELAADTQYF. The DNA of the CDR3 is TGTGCCAGCAGCTTAGAACTAGCGGCAGATACGCAGTATTTT.